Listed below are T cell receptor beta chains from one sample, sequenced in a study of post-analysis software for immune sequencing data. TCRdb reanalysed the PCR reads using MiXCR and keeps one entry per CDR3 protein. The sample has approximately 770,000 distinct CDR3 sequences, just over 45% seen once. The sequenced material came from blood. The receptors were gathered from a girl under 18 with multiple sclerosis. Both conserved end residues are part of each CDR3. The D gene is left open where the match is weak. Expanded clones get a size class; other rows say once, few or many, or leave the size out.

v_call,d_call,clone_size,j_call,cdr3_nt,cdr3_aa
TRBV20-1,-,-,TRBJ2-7,TGCAGTGCTAGAGGCGACGGAGCCTACGAGCAGTACTTC,CSARGDGAYEQYF
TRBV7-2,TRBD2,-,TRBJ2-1,TGTGCCAGCCTCGGGGGGGGAAACAATGAGCAGTTCTTC,CASLGGGNNEQFF
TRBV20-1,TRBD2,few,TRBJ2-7,TGCAGTGCTAGAGATAGGGTAGCGGGAGGCTACGAGCAGTACTTC,CSARDRVAGGYEQYF
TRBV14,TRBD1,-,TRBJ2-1,TGTGCCAGCAGCCGGGGGACAGACAATGAGCAGTTCTTC,CASSRGTDNEQFF
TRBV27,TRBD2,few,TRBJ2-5,TGTGCCAGCAGTTCTAGCGGGAGGACGGTGGAGCAGTACTTC,CASSSSGRTVEQYF
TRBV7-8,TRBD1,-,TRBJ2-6,TGTGCCAGCAGCTTAGACAGGGGGACTGGGGCCAACGTCCTGACTTTC,CASSLDRGTGANVLTF
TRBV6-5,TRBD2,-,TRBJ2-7,TGTGCCAGCAGTTACGTGACTAGCGGGAGAGGCGAGCAGTACTTC,CASSYVTSGRGEQYF
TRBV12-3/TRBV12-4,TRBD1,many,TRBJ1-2,TGTGCCAGCAGTCTTGGGACAGGGGATGGCTACACCTTC,CASSLGTGDGYTF
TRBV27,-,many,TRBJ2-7,TGTGCCAGCAGCTTTGGCAGGGCGTACGAGCAGTACTTC,CASSFGRAYEQYF
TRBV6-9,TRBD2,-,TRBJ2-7,TGTGCCGGCAGTCTCGGGACTAGCGGGAGCGGGAGGGCCTCCTACGAGCAGTACTTC,CAGSLGTSGSGRASYEQYF
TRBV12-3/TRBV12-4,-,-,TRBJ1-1,TGTGCCAGCAGTTACGGCTTGAACACTGAAGCTTTCTTT,CASSYGLNTEAFF
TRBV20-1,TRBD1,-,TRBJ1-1,TGCAGTGCTAGAGGACAGGGAGCGGCGAACACTGAAGCTTTCTTT,CSARGQGAANTEAFF
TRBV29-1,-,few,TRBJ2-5,TGCAGCGTTGAATACAGCCGGCGGGACCAAGAGACCCAGTACTTC,CSVEYSRRDQETQYF
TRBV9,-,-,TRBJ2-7,TGTGCCAGCAGTGTAGCGTCCAGCGGTGGGTCCTACGAGCAGTACTTC,CASSVASSGGSYEQYF
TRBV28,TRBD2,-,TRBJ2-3,TGTGCCAGCAGTTTCGGGGATAGCGGGAGAGGAGATACGCAGTATTTT,CASSFGDSGRGDTQYF
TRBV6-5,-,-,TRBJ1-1,TGTGCCAGCAGTTCCACGGACGGTGGGGGGAACACTGAAGCTTTCTTT,CASSSTDGGGNTEAFF
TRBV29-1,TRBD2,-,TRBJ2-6,TGCAGCGTTGTTAGCGGGAGGTCTGGGGCCAACGTCCTGACTTTC,CSVVSGRSGANVLTF
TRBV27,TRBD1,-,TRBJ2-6,TGTGCCAGCAGTGGGACAGGGCCCCCCTCTGGGGCCAACGTCCTGACTTTC,CASSGTGPPSGANVLTF
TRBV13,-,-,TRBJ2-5,TGTGCCAGCAGCGGGCGACAGGTGCAAAAGACCCAGTACTTC,CASSGRQVQKTQYF